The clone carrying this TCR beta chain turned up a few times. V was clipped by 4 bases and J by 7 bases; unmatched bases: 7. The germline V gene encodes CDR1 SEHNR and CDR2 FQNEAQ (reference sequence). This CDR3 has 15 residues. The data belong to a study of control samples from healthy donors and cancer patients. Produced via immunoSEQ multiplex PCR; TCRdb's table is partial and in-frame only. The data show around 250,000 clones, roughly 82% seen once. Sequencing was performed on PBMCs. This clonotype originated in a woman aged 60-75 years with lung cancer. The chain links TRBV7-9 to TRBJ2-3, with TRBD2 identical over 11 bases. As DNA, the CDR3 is TGTGCCAGCAGCTCACGACTAGCGGGGTCCAATACGCAGTATTTT. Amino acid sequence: CASSSRLAGSNTQYF. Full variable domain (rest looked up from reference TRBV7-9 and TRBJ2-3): DTGVSQNPRHKITKRGQNVTFRCDPISEHNRLYWYRQTLGQGPEFLTYFQNEAQLEKSRLLSDRFSAERPKGSFSTLEIQRTEQGDSAMYLCASSSRLAGSNTQYFGPGTRLTVL.